Given below is one T cell receptor (beta chain) in context. The source of the sample is a study of blood T cell repertoires in COVID-19. Background on the study: T cells, B-cell-depleted T cells, or PBMCs supplied cDNA or gDNA.

This study enrolled people aged 18 to 89 from 24 US geographic areas. Which cohort a participant joined came from the clinical history participants gave. Method: immunoSEQ multiplex PCR; TCRdb's copy keeps in-frame clones and lacks some. The table shows under 250,000 clones, with 85% occurring only once. The CDR3 is 15 amino acids. V dropped 1 base and J dropped 9 bases, with 13 bases sitting between them. Germline CDR1 is SGHVS and CDR2 is FQNEAQ. This clonotype originated in a woman between 45 and 65 years old with acute COVID-19. The chain uses TRBV7-8 and TRBJ1-6, with D possibly being TRBD1 (6 bases). The sequenced sample consisted of PBMCs or T cells enriched from blood (not recorded which). CDR3 DNA sequence: TGTGCCAGCAGCTTAGAGGGACATGCGGGTTCACCCCTCCACTTT. It translates to CASSLEGHAGSPLHF.